This TCR beta chain was captured in a study of blood T cell repertoires in COVID-19 (dated by TCRdb to about 2020). Regarding the research as a whole: The collaborator samples originated in the United States, Italy and Spain and spanned the acute and convalescent phases of COVID-19. The prospective study material was composed of cDNA or gDNA derived from T cells, B-cell-depleted T cells, or PBMCs. The dataset comprised deeply sampled blood TCRbeta repertoires from subjects exposed to, actively infected with, or recovered from COVID-19. The repertoires were released in a freely available public database intended as a resource for research on the immune response to SARS-CoV-2. Samples were obtained from the ongoing ImmuneRACE study (first 160 participants) and from about 1,300 subjects provided by 6 global collaborators. Nearly every sample came with metadata listing a de-identified subject ID, COVID-19 status, age in years and sex. HLA class I and class II types, where available, came from metadata supplied by the sample provider rather than from assay-based typing.

General study outcomes and caveats: The amount of clinical and demographic metadata varied by source and participant and was provided uncurated.

TCRbeta CDR3 regions were amplified from genomic DNA using the immunoSEQ Assay, a bias-controlled multiplex PCR. In the original analysis: Within the assay, amplification of reference gene primers was used to estimate how many nucleated cells each sample contained. To quantify the absolute abundance of each unique TCRbeta CDR3 rearrangement, sequence reads were collapsed and filtered. For each sample, productive Simpson clonality was calculated as the square root of Simpson's diversity index over productive rearrangements. TCRdb retrieved this table from immuneACCESS and kept in-frame rearrangements only. Not all clones are present; in checked studies, unresolved V genes account for under half, and no reason is known for the remainder. The V and J calls and clone size come from that table; D and trimming were worked out from the DNA. This sample is represented by 15,000 to 18,000 clones; 75% to 85% of them were singletons. Roughly 22% of the sample comes from the top ten.

Each collaborating institution followed its own protocols to collect whole blood in K2EDTA tubes. For TCRbeta analysis, collaborators shipped samples as frozen whole blood, isolated PBMCs, or DNA extracted from either of those sample types. This clone was detected a few times. It has no known antigen specificity. Base qualities are not provided; no much larger clone lies one nucleotide away. CDR1 and CDR2, looked up from the germline V gene, are SNHLY and FYNNEI. Cut back by 6 bases and 0 bases, the V and J ends lie 18 bases apart. The CDR3, cysteine through phenylalanine, is 17 amino acids long. Of the read, only the CDR3 DNA is kept; its 51 bases are in frame from base 1.

The rearrangement combines TRBV2 with TRBJ2-1, and possibly TRBD2, on 7 matching bases. This receptor was identified in a man aged 80 or over with active or convalescent COVID-19. Sequenced: peripheral blood. The DNA reads TGTGCCAGCAGCGGGGGGCCAGACGTAAGCTCCTACAATGAGCAGTTCTTC. Translated, it gives CASSGGPDVSSYNEQFF. The variable domain in full, with residues beyond the CDR3 obtained from the reference TRBV2 and TRBJ2-1 genes, is EPEVTQTPSHQVTQMGQEVILRCVPISNHLYFYWYRQILGQKVEFLVSFYNNEISEKSEIFDDQFSVERPDGSNFTLKIRSTKLEDSAMYFCASSGGPDVSSYNEQFFGPGTRLTVL.